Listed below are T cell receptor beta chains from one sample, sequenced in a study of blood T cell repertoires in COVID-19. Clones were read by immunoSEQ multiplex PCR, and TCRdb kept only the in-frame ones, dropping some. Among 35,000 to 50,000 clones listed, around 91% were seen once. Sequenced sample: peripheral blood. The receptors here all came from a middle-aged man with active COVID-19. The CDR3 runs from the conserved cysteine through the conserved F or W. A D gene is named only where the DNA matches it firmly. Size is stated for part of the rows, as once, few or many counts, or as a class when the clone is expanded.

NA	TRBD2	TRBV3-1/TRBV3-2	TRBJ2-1	TGTGCCAGCAGCCAAGATCCTCGGGGGGGAAGGAATGAGCAGTTCTTC	CASSQDPRGGRNEQFF
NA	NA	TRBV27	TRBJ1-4	TGTGCCAGCAGTTTGCAGGGTAGGGGCGAAAAACTGTTTTTT	CASSLQGRGEKLFF
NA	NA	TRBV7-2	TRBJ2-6	TGTGCCAGCAGCCAGGTTAAAGGGGCTGGGGCCAACGTCCTGACTTTC	CASSQVKGAGANVLTF
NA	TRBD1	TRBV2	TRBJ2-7	TGTGCCAGCGGGACAGGGGGCTACGAGCAGTACTTC	CASGTGGYEQYF
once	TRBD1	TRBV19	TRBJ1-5	TGTGCCAGTAATCCCACGAGGACAGGGGGCGCGGAACAGCCCCAGCATTTT	CASNPTRTGGAEQPQHF
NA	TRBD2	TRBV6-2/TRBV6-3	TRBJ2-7	TGTGCCAGCAGTTACGGGACTAGCTCCTACGAGCAGTACTTC	CASSYGTSSYEQYF
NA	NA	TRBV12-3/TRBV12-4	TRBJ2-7	TGTGCCAGCAGTAGGGGGTACGAGCAGTACTTC	CASSRGYEQYF
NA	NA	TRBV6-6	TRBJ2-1	TGTGCCAGCAGTCTCTACAGCACGGACAGTCGGTACAATGAGCAGTTCTTC	CASSLYSTDSRYNEQFF
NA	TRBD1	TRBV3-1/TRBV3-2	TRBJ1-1	TGTGCCAGCAGCCAAGGGGAGTGGGGACAGGGGTGGACTGAAGCTTTCTTT	CASSQGEWGQGWTEAFF
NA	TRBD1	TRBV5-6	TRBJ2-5	TGTGCCAGCAGCTTGGAAGACAGGGTCGACAAAACGGGTGAGACCCAGTACTTC	CASSLEDRVDKTGETQYF
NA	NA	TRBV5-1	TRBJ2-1	TGCGCCAGCAGCTTGGCCGGACGGGGGACCTACAATGAGCAGTTCTTC	CASSLAGRGTYNEQFF
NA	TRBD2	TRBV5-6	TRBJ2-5	TGTGCCAGCAGACCGGGGGGGCCCGGGGAGACCCAGTACTTC	CASRPGGPGETQYF
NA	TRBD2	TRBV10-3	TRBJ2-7	TGTGCCAGCGCTGGACTAGCGGGGGGGGTTAACGAGCAGTACTTC	CASAGLAGGVNEQYF
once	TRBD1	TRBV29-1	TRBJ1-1	TGCAGCGTTGAGCCGGACAGGGTAACTCCTTCTGAAGCTTTCTTT	CSVEPDRVTPSEAFF
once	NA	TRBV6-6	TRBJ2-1	TGTGCCGCGAGATCATACGACAATGAGCAGTTCTTC	CAARSYDNEQFF
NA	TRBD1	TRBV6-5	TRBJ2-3	TGTGCCAGCAGGACAGGGACAGGGTTGGATACGCAGTATTTT	CASRTGTGLDTQYF
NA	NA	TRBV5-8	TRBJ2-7	TGTGCCAGCAGCCCTACGGCGGTGACTCCCTACGAGCAGTACTTC	CASSPTAVTPYEQYF
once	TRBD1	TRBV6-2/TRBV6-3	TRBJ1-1	TGTGCCAGCAGTTACTCGAGAGGAGGGCGGGACAGGGGCCCGAACACTGAAGCTTTCTTT	CASSYSRGGRDRGPNTEAFF